This T cell receptor beta chain originates from a study of T cells after yellow fever vaccination. Turning to this clonotype: Its specificity is not known.

This CDR3 region has 15 residues. The germline gives CDR1 SEHNR, CDR2 FQNEAQ (reference sequence). Between the trimmed V and J ends, which lost 1 base and 7 bases, there was a span of 11 bases. Notes on the study in general: Across the CD4 and CD8 compartments, a small share of clonotypes was present in both.

One entry per CDR3 protein, called by TCRdb with MiXCR from the 5' RACE reads. The sample includes about 340,000 distinct CDR3 sequences, approximately 4% of them seen just once. The specimen was PBMCs, collected 5 days after the yellow fever booster vaccination. The chain couples TRBV7-9 to TRBJ1-6; D might be TRBD1 (5 bases). The origin of this receptor is a man aged 18 to 30 who received the YFV17D yellow fever vaccine. The CDR3 coding sequence is TGTGCCAGCAGCTTAGGGGGGACGAGGAATTCACCCCTCCACTTT. Protein: CASSLGGTRNSPLHF.